The 26 T cell receptor beta chains below come from one sample, sequenced in a study of T cells in women clearing cervical HPV infection. This table comes from immunoSEQ multiplex PCR, and its TCRdb copy is limited to in-frame clones, with some not included. The table for this sample gives 30,000 to 45,000 clones. The sample consisted of blood buffy coat. These receptor sequences come from a woman between 18 and 70 years old with a cervical HPV16 infection that either progressed to CIN3+ or cleared (not recorded which).

Of note for this clone: The sequenced fragment ends 3 residues before the CDR3 boundary, so the rest is inferred from the germline J gene. The rearrangement joins TRBV30 to TRBJ2-5, with 9 bases that match TRBD2. The germline V gene has CDR1 GTSNPN and CDR2 SVGIG (reference sequence). The CDR3 covers 17 residues. J lost 0 bases, V lost 5 bases, and 13 bases had no gene match. Incomplete CDR3 DNA: TGTGCCTGGGACCGGTCGCGGGGGGGAGGATACCAAGAGACC. This codes for CAWDRSRGGGYQET. The whole CDR3 sequence reads CAWDRSRGGGYQETQYF.

To note about this clone: The CDR3 extends 3 residues past the end of the read, so its final part is completed from the germline J gene. The chain carries TRBV20-1 and TRBJ1-2, with TRBD1 identical over 11 bases. This CDR3 spans 15 amino acids. In germline, CDR1 is DFQATT, CDR2 SNEGSKA (reference sequence). V dropped 0 bases and J dropped 6; count of bases not matched to a gene: 6. CDR3 protein: CSARDQGQGANGYTF. The CDR3 bases that were read are TGCAGTGCTAGAGACCAAGGACAGGGGGCAAATGGC.

Remarks on this clone: The read ends 3 residues early relative to the CDR3; the germline J gene fills the gap. The V and J genes are TRBV29-1 and TRBJ2-1, with D unclear. Trimming left V 6 bases short and J 5 bases short, with 2 bases between. The CDR3 has 9 residues. The germline CDR1 and CDR2 sequences are SQVTM and ANQGSEA. CDR3 amino acids: CSVNNEQFF. The sequenced part of the CDR3 DNA is TGCAGCGTCAACAATGAG.

Incomplete CDR3 DNA: TGTGCCAGCAGCTTTTATAGCAATCAGCCC. Translating gives CASSFYSNQP. The full-length CDR3 reads as CASSFYSNQPQHF. The chain is built from TRBV7-9 and TRBJ1-5; D is ambiguous. The DNA ends 3 residues before the CDR3 does, and the rest of the CDR3 is filled in from the germline J gene. In germline, CDR1 is SEHNR, CDR2 FQNEAQ (reference sequence). With 3 bases removed from V and 0 bases from J, the gap between germline ends came to 3 bases. This CDR3 spans 13 amino acids. The full variable domain, in which reference TRBV7-9 and TRBJ1-5 provide the parts outside the CDR3, is DTGVSQNPRHKITKRGQNVTFRCDPISEHNRLYWYRQTLGQGPEFLTYFQNEAQLEKSRLLSDRFSAERPKGSFSTLEIQRTEQGDSAMYLCASSFYSNQPQHFGDGTRLSIL.

In the case of this clone: The observed sequence ends 3 residues before the CDR3 terminus, with the missing tail filled in from the germline J gene. This chain connects TRBV5-1 to TRBJ2-3; 8 bases map to TRBD1. Germline lookup yields CDR1 SGHRS and CDR2 YFSETQ. CDR3 length: 13 residues. CDR3 residues: CASSRGQEETQYF. The DNA read from the CDR3 is TGCGCCAGCAGCCGGGGACAGGAAGAGACG. Supplemented by reference TRBV5-1 and TRBJ2-3, the full variable domain reads KAGVTQTPRYLIKTRGQQVTLSCSPISGHRSVSWYQQTPGQGLQFLFEYFSETQRNKGNFPGRFSGRQFSNSRSEMNVSTLELGDSALYLCASSRGQEETQYFGPGTRLTVL.

Comments on this clone: The sequence runs out 3 residues before the end of the CDR3; the remainder is reconstructed from the germline J gene. The chain links TRBV10-3 to TRBJ2-7; weak D call: TRBD1 (5 bases). CDR3 length equals 13 residues. The germline V and J ends were trimmed by 5 bases and 5 bases, with 13 bases remaining between them. The germline gives CDR1 ENHRY, CDR2 SYGVKD. CDR3 bases read: TGTGCCATCAGTACAGGCGCCCTGGACGAG. This translates into CAISTGALDE. The CDR3, in full, reads CAISTGALDEQYF.

The CDR3: CASSLHTDTYTF. Incomplete CDR3 DNA: TGTGCCAGCAGCCTACACACAGATACC. The V gene is TRBV6-2 or TRBV6-3, the J gene TRBJ1-2; D ambiguous. The read terminates 3 residues before the CDR3 end, so the remaining end is supplied by the germline J gene. The germline V gene encodes CDR1 MNHEY and CDR2 SVGEGT. The CDR3 totals 12 residues.

As for this clone: The read stops 3 residues short of the end of the CDR3; the missing end is completed from the germline J gene. V gene TRBV7-2 combines with J gene TRBJ2-5; TRBD1 aligns across 9 bases. The CDR3 has 15 amino acids. V dropped 1 base and J dropped 5; count of bases not matched to a gene: 5. From germline, CDR1 is SGHTA and CDR2 FQGNSA. The covered CDR3 bases are TGTGCCAGCAGCTTAGGGGACAGGGCTTTGGAGACC. Translation gives CASSLGDRALET. The whole CDR3 sequence reads CASSLGDRALETQYF. The entire variable domain, with the rest obtained from reference TRBV7-2 and TRBJ2-5, is as follows: GAGVSQSPSNKVTEKGKDVELRCDPISGHTALYWYRQSLGQGLEFLIYFQGNSAPDKSGLPSDRFSAERTGGSVSTLTIQRTQQEDSAVYLCASSLGDRALETQYFGPGTRLLVL.

Turning to this clone: Read data end 3 residues before the CDR3 end; the end is taken from the germline J gene. The chain recombines TRBV7-9 with TRBJ2-3; 13 bases are shared with TRBD2. Trimming removed 2 bases from V and 4 bases from J; junction bases left unmatched: 0. The CDR3 length is 15 residues. Germline V gene lookup returns CDR1 SEHNR and CDR2 FQNEAQ (reference sequence). The CDR3: CASSLTSGGADTQYF. CDR3 DNA, as far as it was read: TGTGCCAGCAGCTTAACTAGCGGGGGGGCAGATACG.

Concerning this clone itself: The read is 3 residues too short to cover the CDR3 end, so that end is filled in from the germline J gene. The chain couples TRBV7-2 to TRBJ2-3, with TRBD2 as a possible D gene (5 bases). From germline, CDR1 is SGHTA and CDR2 FQGNSA. Trimming left V 3 bases short and J 6 bases short, with 10 bases between. The CDR3 runs to 13 residues. CDR3 DNA, as far as it was read: TGTGCCAGCAGCTTTTCGGGCGGGGATACG. Translated, it gives CASSFSGGDT. The whole CDR3 reads CASSFSGGDTQYF.

Of note for this clone: Read data end 3 residues before the CDR3 end; the end is taken from the germline J gene. The chain couples TRBV18 to TRBJ1-4; D not certain. The CDR3 sequence is 15 residues long. Trimming cost V 4 bases and J 3 bases, with 12 bases left between them. From germline, CDR1 is KGHSH and CDR2 LQKENI. The part of the CDR3 DNA that was read is TGTGCCAGCTCACAATCACAGAGCCCTAATGAAAAA. This gives the protein CASSQSQSPNEK. The entire CDR3 protein reads CASSQSQSPNEKLFF. The whole variable domain, filled in from reference TRBV18 and TRBJ1-4, reads NAGVMQNPRHLVRRRGQEARLRCSPMKGHSHVYWYRQLPEEGLKFMVYLQKENIIDESGMPKERFSAEFPKEGPSILRIQQVVRGDSAAYFCASSQSQSPNEKLFFGSGTQLSVL.

Of note for this clone: The observed sequence ends 3 residues before the CDR3 terminus, with the missing tail filled in from the germline J gene. The chain links TRBV13 to TRBJ2-3; the D is unclear. The germline V gene encodes CDR1 PRHDT and CDR2 FYEKMQ (reference sequence). There are 14 residues in the CDR3. This CDR3 reads CASSLMGTGQPQYF. The part of the CDR3 DNA that was read is TGTGCCAGCAGCTTGATGGGTACGGGTCAGCCG.

With regard to this clone: The read ends 3 residues early relative to the CDR3; the germline J gene fills the gap. V gene TRBV11-2 combines with J gene TRBJ1-5; TRBD1 matches 7 bases. Germline CDR1 SGHAT, CDR2 FQNNGV. The CDR3 is 14 amino acids. V trimming: 5 bases; J trimming: 2 bases; junction bases outside the gene matches: 3. The covered CDR3 bases are TGTGCCAGCAGCCGCGACAGGGGCAATCAGCCC. As protein: CASSRDRGNQP. The CDR3 reads in full as CASSRDRGNQPQHF. The full variable domain, completed using reference TRBV11-2 and TRBJ1-5, is EAGVAQSPRYKIIEKRQSVAFWCNPISGHATLYWYQQILGQGPKLLIQFQNNGVVDDSQLPKDRFSAERLKGVDSTLKIQPAKLEDSAVYLCASSRDRGNQPQHFGDGTRLSIL.

Details on this clone: The read comes to an end 3 residues before the CDR3 does, leaving the germline J gene to fill in the end. The chain couples TRBV2 to TRBJ2-7; no definite D call. The CDR3 is made up of 11 amino acids. Germline V lookup: CDR1 SNHLY, CDR2 FYNNEI. Trimming removed 7 bases at V and 6 bases at J, with 10 bases between. The CDR3 is CASTSVLEQYF. The CDR3 DNA, read in part, is TGTGCCAGCACCTCGGTGCTCGAG.

For this clone: The read comes to an end 3 residues before the CDR3 does, leaving the germline J gene to fill in the end. V usage is TRBV30 and J usage is TRBJ1-3, with D tentatively TRBD1 (5 bases). The CDR3 runs 16 residues. Germline loops: CDR1 GTSNPN, CDR2 SVGIG (reference sequence). V lost 2 bases, J lost 2 bases, and 16 bases lay in between. CDR3 residues: CAWSPKRGWAGNTIYF. The DNA read from the CDR3 is TGTGCCTGGAGTCCTAAGCGGGGGTGGGCTGGAAACACC.

In the case of this clone: The read ends 3 residues before the CDR3 terminus; that terminus is restored from the germline J gene. The chain uses TRBV7-8 and TRBJ2-7; D is uncertain. Germline V gene data show CDR1 as SGHVS and CDR2 as FQNEAQ. CDR3 length: 12 amino acids. Trimming removed 2 bases at V and 0 bases at J, with 2 bases between. CDR3: CASSLHSYEQYF. CDR3 DNA (partial): TGTGCCAGCAGCTTACACTCCTACGAG.

Concerning this clone itself: The sequenced fragment ends 3 residues before the CDR3 boundary, so the rest is inferred from the germline J gene. This chain links TRBV20-1 with TRBJ1-4; 8 nucleotides agree with TRBD1. The CDR3 has 13 amino acids. CDR1 is DFQATT and CDR2 is SNEGSKA in the germline V gene (reference sequence). V trimming: 6 bases; J trimming: 8 bases; junction bases outside the gene matches: 8. CDR3 loop: CSARTGLGEKLFF. The sequenced CDR3 bases are TGCAGTGCGAGGACAGGGCTGGGAGAAAAA.

A word on this clone: The CDR3 end lies 3 residues beyond the end of the read and is filled in from the germline J gene. The chain joins TRBV7-8 to TRBJ2-5, with 13 bases matching TRBD2. V lost 5 bases and J lost 5; bases outside the gene matches: 8. The length of the CDR3 is 16 residues. Germline CDR1 and CDR2: SGHVS and FQNEAQ. The part of the CDR3 DNA that was read is TGTGCCAGCAGCCCGGGACTAGCGGGGACTGGGGAGACC. Its translation is CASSPGLAGTGET. In full, the CDR3 is CASSPGLAGTGETQYF.

On this clone: The sequenced fragment ends 3 residues before the CDR3 boundary, so the rest is inferred from the germline J gene. V is TRBV18 and J is TRBJ1-2; D possibly corresponds to TRBD1 (6 bases). CDR3 length: 17 residues. The germline V gene encodes CDR1 KGHSH and CDR2 LQKENI. This chain's CDR3 is CASSRPTGLGGADTYTF. The covered CDR3 bases are TGTGCCAGCTCAAGACCTACGGGACTAGGGGGAGCAGATACC.

Comment on this clone: The sequenced fragment ends 3 residues before the CDR3 boundary, so the rest is inferred from the germline J gene. The chain couples TRBV5-4 to TRBJ2-1, with D uncertain. Trimming removed 2 bases at V and 4 bases at J, with 16 bases between. The CDR3 has 16 residues. The V gene's germline CDR1 is SGHNT and CDR2 YYREEE (reference sequence). The CDR3 bases that were read are TGTGCCAGCAGCTTAGAGAGTAGAACCTTTTACAATGAG. Translation: CASSLESRTFYNE. The full CDR3 protein is CASSLESRTFYNEQFF.

On this clone: The CDR3 is cut off 3 residues early in the read; its end comes from the germline J gene. This chain joins TRBV20-1 and TRBJ2-2, with 8 bases lining up with TRBD1. J was trimmed by 6 bases and V by 1 base; bases with no gene match: 10. The CDR3 runs 16 residues. Germline CDR1 DFQATT, CDR2 SNEGSKA (reference sequence). Here the CDR3 reads CSARGPDRVRSGELFF. The sequenced part of the CDR3 DNA is TGCAGTGCTAGAGGTCCGGACAGGGTGAGGTCCGGGGAG.

As concerns this clone: Coverage ceases 3 residues before the CDR3 finishes, and the germline J gene fills in the end. The chain combines TRBV20-1 with TRBJ2-1; 9 bases align to TRBD2. This CDR3 is built from 20 residues. Per the germline V gene, CDR1 is DFQATT and CDR2 is SNEGSKA (reference sequence). The ends lost 2 bases at V and 4 bases at J; junction bases unmatched: 21. CDR3 sequence: CSARPGRPATASGDYNEQFF. CDR3 DNA, as far as it was read: TGCAGTGCTAGACCAGGCCGCCCAGCTACCGCTAGCGGGGATTACAATGAG.

Turning to this clone: The observed sequence ends 3 residues before the CDR3 terminus, with the missing tail filled in from the germline J gene. The chain joins TRBV5-1 to TRBJ2-7, with 8 bases that match TRBD2. The CDR3 runs 14 residues. The V segment lost 7 bases and the J segment 5 bases; nucleotides outside the gene matches: 11. The V gene's germline CDR1 is SGHRS and CDR2 YFSETQ. The sequenced part of the CDR3 DNA is TGCGCCAGCGACTCGGGAGGGGTGAATCACGAG. The encoded protein is CASDSGGVNHE. The full CDR3 protein reads CASDSGGVNHEQYF.

With regard to this clone: The missing CDR3 end, 3 residues past where the read stops, is filled in from the germline J gene. The J gene is TRBJ2-4, the V gene TRBV19; 8 bases map to TRBD1. CDR1 LNHDA and CDR2 SQIVND come from the germline V gene (reference sequence). The CDR3 sequence is 13 residues long. The CDR3 DNA, read in part, is TGTGCCAGTAGTTCCGGACAGGGAAACGGT. Its translation is CASSSGQGNG. The complete CDR3 protein is CASSSGQGNGQYF.

The CDR3 is CASSPRGRMGEKLFF. CDR3 DNA (partial): TGTGCCAGCAGTCCCAGGGGGCGGATGGGTGAAAAA. This chain joins TRBV12-3 or TRBV12-4 and TRBJ1-4, with 8 nucleotides matching TRBD1. The read gets to within 3 residues of the CDR3 end, and the germline J gene fills in the rest. This CDR3 spans 15 amino acids. J lost 7 bases, V lost 5 bases, and 9 bases had no gene match.

On this clone: The read finishes 3 residues shy of the CDR3 end, and the germline J gene is used to complete it. The chain employs TRBV7-2 and TRBJ1-2; a weak D match, TRBD1 (5 bases). The CDR3 totals 13 residues. CDR1 SGHTA and CDR2 FQGNSA come from the germline V gene. The V end lost 6 bases, the J end lost 2 bases, and 10 bases lay between the germline ends. Partial CDR3 DNA: TGTGCCAGCAGTCTGGACAAAAACTATGGC. This translates into CASSLDKNYG. The whole CDR3 reads CASSLDKNYGYTF.